The 5 T cell receptor beta chains reported below all come from one sample, sequenced in a study of blood T cells in healthy people across ages. Sample-barcoded 5' priming and a J-beta primer mix drove a second PCR of roughly 7 to 11 cycles. TCRdb itself ran the 5' RACE reads through MiXCR, one entry per CDR3 protein. The sample includes more than 650,000 distinct CDR3 sequences, 20% to 30% of them seen just once. This same sample was also part of a study on T cells of mothers and their children.

The sequenced sample was blood. These receptors were obtained from a boy aged 5-17 years in good health.

This clonotype came up a few times. The V and J genes are TRBV7-9 and TRBJ1-1, with D perhaps matching TRBD1 (5 bases). Trimming stripped 5 bases from V and 3 bases from J, with 13 bases between. Germline-derived CDR1 and CDR2 are SEHNR and FQNEAQ (reference sequence). The CDR3 is 14 residues long. The CDR3 nucleotides read TGTGCCAGCAGCCCGACGGGGCGGGACACTGAAGCTTTCTTT. Translation: CASSPTGRDTEAFF.

This clonotype was seen only a few times. This sequence joins TRBV10-3 and TRBJ2-1, with TRBD2 matching over 8 bases. CDR1 and CDR2 from the germline V gene are ENHRY and SYGVKD. This CDR3 has 15 amino acids. With V trimmed by 6 bases and J by 1 base, 5 bases remained unmatched. The CDR3 here is CAIRAGGFSYNEQFF. The CDR3 coding sequence is TGTGCCATCAGGGCGGGAGGCTTTTCCTACAATGAGCAGTTCTTC.

Comments on this clonotype: A read error may explain this, as a much larger clone is one base away. The chain combines TRBV7-2 with TRBJ2-1; 9 nucleotides line up with TRBD1. V lost 6 bases, J lost 7 bases, and 4 bases stayed unmatched. The germline CDR1 and CDR2 sequences are SGHTA and FQGNSA. The CDR3 spans 13 residues. CDR3: CASRLTGGNEQFF. CDR3 nucleotide sequence: TGTGCCAGCAGACTGACAGGGGGGAATGAGCAGTTCTTC.

The rearrangement joins TRBV20-1 to TRBJ2-7; D not certain. Germline-derived CDR1 and CDR2 are DFQATT and SNEGSKA (reference sequence). Trimming cost V 2 bases and J 3 bases, with 14 bases left between them. The CDR3 runs 14 residues. This CDR3 is CSARLDPASYEQYF. Written as DNA, the CDR3 is TGCAGTGCTAGATTGGACCCAGCTAGCTACGAGCAGTACTTC.

Only a few counts were recorded for this clonotype. The genes are TRBV6-5 and TRBJ2-5; 11 bases match TRBD2. Losses at the gene ends were 10 bases for V and 0 bases for J; bases not matched to a gene: 4. From germline, CDR1 is MNHEY and CDR2 SVGAGI. The CDR3 extends over 14 amino acids. This chain's CDR3 is CATTSGGDQETQYF. The CDR3 bases are TGTGCCACCACTAGCGGGGGTGACCAAGAGACCCAGTACTTC.